These T cell receptor beta chains were read from a single sample in a study of somatic mutations in cytotoxic T cells in rheumatoid arthritis. Profiled with immunoSEQ multiplex PCR; TCRdb holds only in-frame clones, not every one. The sample gives about 29,000 clones, 70% to 90% of which show up once; over 9% is in the top ten. Sequencing input: CD8+ T cells sorted from blood. The receptors stem from an adult with rheumatoid arthritis. Both conserved end residues are part of each CDR3. Each record gives: V gene, D gene, CDR3 length, clone size, J gene, CDR3 protein, CDR3 DNA. D genes are given only for firm matches. Size values are once, few and many counts, or a class for expanded clones, and some rows have none.

>TRBV2|NA|13|NA|TRBJ2-5
CASAGPGAETQYF
TGTGCCAGCGCAGGTCCCGGCGCAGAGACCCAGTACTTC
>TRBV5-1|TRBD1|13|once|TRBJ1-1
CASSLTGAAEAFF
TGCGCCAGCAGCTTGACAGGGGCGGCTGAAGCTTTCTTT
>TRBV2|NA|13|NA|TRBJ1-1
CAGDGPVNTEAFF
TGTGCCGGCGACGGGCCCGTGAACACTGAAGCTTTCTTT
>TRBV12-5|NA|15|NA|TRBJ1-5
CASGPPTVDNQPQHF
TGTGCTAGTGGTCCTCCGACAGTTGACAATCAGCCCCAGCATTTT
>TRBV6-1|NA|13|few|TRBJ1-1
CASSWSESAEAFF
TGTGCCAGCAGCTGGTCGGAAAGTGCTGAAGCTTTCTTT
>TRBV5-6|NA|12|few|TRBJ2-7
CASSQGSGEQYF
TGTGCCAGCAGCCAGGGCTCAGGGGAGCAGTACTTC
>TRBV27|TRBD2|15|NA|TRBJ2-1
CASAPGGSSYNEQFF
TGTGCCAGCGCCCCCGGGGGGAGCTCCTACAATGAGCAGTTCTTC
>TRBV19|NA|13|NA|TRBJ1-3
CATLRRERNTIYF
TGTGCCACTCTCCGCCGGGAGCGAAACACCATATATTTT
>TRBV27|NA|14|NA|TRBJ2-7
CASSPAALTYEQYF
TGTGCCAGCAGTCCGGCAGCCCTCACCTACGAGCAGTACTTC
>TRBV7-9|NA|13|once|TRBJ1-3
CASSSGFGNTIYF
TGTGCCAGCAGCTCAGGATTTGGAAACACCATATATTTT
>TRBV9|NA|14|NA|TRBJ1-2
CASSVAGELYGYTF
TGTGCCAGCAGCGTAGCGGGGGAACTCTATGGCTACACCTTC
>TRBV7-9|TRBD2|15|NA|TRBJ2-1
CASSLVSGRSNEQFF
TGTGCCAGCAGCTTAGTGAGCGGGAGATCCAATGAGCAGTTCTTC
>TRBV6-4|NA|14|NA|TRBJ2-3
CATSRDGGTDTQYF
TGTGCCACCTCCCGGGATGGCGGCACAGATACGCAGTATTTT
>TRBV6-6|NA|14|NA|TRBJ2-1
CASLMEVSWDEQFF
TGTGCCAGCCTCATGGAGGTATCGTGGGATGAGCAGTTCTTC
>TRBV2|TRBD2|17|once|TRBJ2-7
CASSEPATSGPSYEQYF
TGTGCCAGCAGTGAACCAGCGACTAGCGGCCCCTCCTACGAGCAGTACTTC
>TRBV28|NA|16|NA|TRBJ1-1
CASSSSLNGVNTEAFF
TGTGCCAGCAGTTCATCCCTAAACGGGGTGAACACTGAAGCTTTCTTT
>TRBV18|TRBD2|16|NA|TRBJ2-3
CASSVESGGDTDTQYF
TGTGCCAGCTCAGTGGAAAGCGGGGGAGACACAGATACGCAGTATTTT
>TRBV10-3|TRBD2|14|NA|TRBJ2-2
CAIRGTTNTGELFF
TGTGCCATCAGAGGGACTACCAACACCGGGGAGCTGTTTTTT
>TRBV27|NA|15|NA|TRBJ2-7
CASSLSVLSSYEQYF
TGTGCCAGCAGTTTATCGGTCCTGAGCTCCTACGAGCAGTACTTC
>TRBV15|TRBD2|16|NA|TRBJ2-1
CATSRVTSGRENEQFF
TGTGCCACCAGCAGAGTTACTAGCGGGAGGGAGAATGAGCAGTTCTTC